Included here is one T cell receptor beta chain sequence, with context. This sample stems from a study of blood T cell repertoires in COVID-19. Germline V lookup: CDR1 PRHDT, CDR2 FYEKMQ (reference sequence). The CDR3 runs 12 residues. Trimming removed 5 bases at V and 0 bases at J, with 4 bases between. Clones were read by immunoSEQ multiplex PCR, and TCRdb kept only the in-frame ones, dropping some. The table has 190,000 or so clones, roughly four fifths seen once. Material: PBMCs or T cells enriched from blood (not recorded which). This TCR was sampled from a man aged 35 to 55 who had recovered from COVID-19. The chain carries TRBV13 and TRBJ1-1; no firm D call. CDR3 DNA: TGTGCCAGCAGCGGGCTGAACACTGAAGCTTTCTTT. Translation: CASSGLNTEAFF.